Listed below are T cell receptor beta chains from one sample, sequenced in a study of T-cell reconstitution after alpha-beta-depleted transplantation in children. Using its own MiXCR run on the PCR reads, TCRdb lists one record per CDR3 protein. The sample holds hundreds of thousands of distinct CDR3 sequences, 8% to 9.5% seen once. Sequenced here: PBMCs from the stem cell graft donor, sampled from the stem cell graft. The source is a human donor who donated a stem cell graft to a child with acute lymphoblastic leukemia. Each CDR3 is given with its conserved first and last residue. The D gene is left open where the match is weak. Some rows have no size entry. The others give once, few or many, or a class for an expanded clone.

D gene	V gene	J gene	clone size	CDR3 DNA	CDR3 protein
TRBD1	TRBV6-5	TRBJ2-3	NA	TGTGCCAGCAGTTTGGGGACAGGGTCTAGCACAGATACGCAGTATTTT	CASSLGTGSSTDTQYF
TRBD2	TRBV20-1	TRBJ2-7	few	TGCAGTGCTAGCCCTAGCGGGGTCTCCTACGAGCAGTACTTC	CSASPSGVSYEQYF
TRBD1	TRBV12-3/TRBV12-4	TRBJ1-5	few	TGTGCCAGCAGCCCAGGGGGCTCGGTGGGCAATCAGCCCCAGCATTTT	CASSPGGSVGNQPQHF
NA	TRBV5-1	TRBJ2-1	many	TGCGCCAGCAGCTCGGAATTGCAGGGGCGGAATGAGCAGTTCTTC	CASSSELQGRNEQFF
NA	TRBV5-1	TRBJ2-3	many	TGCGCCAGCAGCTTAGAGCGGACCGATGATACGCAGTATTTT	CASSLERTDDTQYF
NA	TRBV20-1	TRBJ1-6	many	TGCAGTGCCCCTCACCCACACCCAGCCAATTCACCCCTCCACTTT	CSAPHPHPANSPLHF
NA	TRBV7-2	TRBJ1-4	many	TGTGCCAGCAGCTTAGGTTGGACTTCTAATGAAAAACTGTTTTTT	CASSLGWTSNEKLFF
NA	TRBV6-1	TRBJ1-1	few	TGTGCCAGCAGTGAAGTTTATTGGGGGGGCTTGGCCGAGAACACTGAAGCTTTCTTT	CASSEVYWGGLAENTEAFF
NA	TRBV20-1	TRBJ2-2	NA	TGCAGTGCTAGTAGTCCCCTAGGCGTTACGAACACCGGGGAGCTGTTTTTT	CSASSPLGVTNTGELFF
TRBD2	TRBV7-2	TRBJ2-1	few	TGTGCCAGCAGCCGACTAGCGGCCTTCAATGAGCAGTTCTTC	CASSRLAAFNEQFF
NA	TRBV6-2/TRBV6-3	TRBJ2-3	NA	TGTGCCAGCAGTTACTCGCAGGGAGGTACGCAGTATTTT	CASSYSQGGTQYF
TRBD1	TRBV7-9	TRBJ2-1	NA	TGTGCCAGCATCTTAATACAGGGGGCTCGCAATGAGCAGTTCTTC	CASILIQGARNEQFF
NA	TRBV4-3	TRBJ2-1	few	TGCGCCAGCAGCCAAGAGGGAACTTCCCCCCTCAATGAGCAGTTCTTC	CASSQEGTSPLNEQFF
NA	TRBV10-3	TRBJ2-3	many	TGTGCCATCAGTGAGTCGGCGGACGCCTCTAGCACAGATACGCAGTATTTT	CAISESADASSTDTQYF
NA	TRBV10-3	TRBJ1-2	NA	TGTGCCATCAGTGAGTCGTCAGACCCTAACTATGGCGACACCTTC	CAISESSDPNYGDTF
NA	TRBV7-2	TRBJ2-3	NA	TGTGCCAGCAGCTTACTCAGGGGCGCAGATACGCAGTATTTT	CASSLLRGADTQYF
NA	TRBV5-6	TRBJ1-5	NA	TGTGCCAGCAGCTTGCAGCATTTT	CASSLQHF
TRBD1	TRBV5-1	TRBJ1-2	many	TGCGCCAGCAGCCCCGGACAGGAAGGAGGCTACACCTTC	CASSPGQEGGYTF
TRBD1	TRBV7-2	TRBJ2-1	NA	TGTGCCAGCAGCTTGGGACAGGGGGTCGGGTACAATGAGCAGTTCTTC	CASSLGQGVGYNEQFF
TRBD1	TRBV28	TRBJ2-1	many	TGTGCCAGCAGTCTCTCGACAGGGGGAAATGAGCAGTTCTTC	CASSLSTGGNEQFF
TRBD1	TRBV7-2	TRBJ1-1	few	TGTGCCAGCAGCTTAAGGGGAGGAACAGGGGCGTTGAACACTGAAGCTTTCTTT	CASSLRGGTGALNTEAFF
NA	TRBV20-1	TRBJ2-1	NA	TGCAGTGCACTAAAGACTAGAGAGCAGTTCTTC	CSALKTREQFF
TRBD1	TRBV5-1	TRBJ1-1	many	TGCGCCAGCAGCTCCGGACAGGGGAGCACTGAAGCTTTCTTT	CASSSGQGSTEAFF
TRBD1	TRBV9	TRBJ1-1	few	TGTGCCAGCAGCGTACGGACAGGGGGGACTTTCTTT	CASSVRTGGTFF
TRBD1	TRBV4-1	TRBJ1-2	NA	TGCGCCAGCAGCCAACCGGGACAGATGATCTATGGCTACACCTTC	CASSQPGQMIYGYTF
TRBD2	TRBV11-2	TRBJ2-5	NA	TGTGCCAGCAGCTTAGTAGGGGTAGCGGGGGACACTCCAGGGACCCAGTACTTC	CASSLVGVAGDTPGTQYF
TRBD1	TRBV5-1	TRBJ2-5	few	TGCGCCAGCAGCTTGATGGGGGACAGGGATTACCCGGCAGAGACCCAGTACTTC	CASSLMGDRDYPAETQYF
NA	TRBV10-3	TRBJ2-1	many	TGTGCCATCAGAGGTACCTACAATGAGCAGTTCTTC	CAIRGTYNEQFF
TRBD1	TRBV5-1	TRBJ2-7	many	TGCGCCAGCAGCTTGGCGGGACAGATCTACGAGCAGTACTTC	CASSLAGQIYEQYF
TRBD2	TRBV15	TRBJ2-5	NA	TGTGCCACCAGCTTCACGTGGGCTAGCGGGGAACCCCGAGAGACCCAGTACTTC	CATSFTWASGEPRETQYF